The clone carrying this T cell receptor (beta chain) was observed a single time. The antigen is not known. From germline, CDR1 is SGHTA and CDR2 FQGTGA. The CDR3 extends over 16 amino acids. V lost 5 bases, J lost 6 bases, and 10 bases stayed unmatched. The PCR had 60 Vbeta and 13 Jbeta primers. The repertoire was sequenced with immunoSEQ multiplex PCR; TCRdb's copy has only in-frame clones and lacks some. The sample contains about 220,000 clones, almost 80% of which appear only once. The sample is drawn from a study of cytomegalovirus exposure and HLA in healthy donors. Study as a whole: Early released data had about 80 million unique TCRs, all coming from HLA-typed donors. Assignment to the Caucasian-associated ancestry cluster applied to around four fifths of the approximately 400 genotyped donors.

Study findings and constraints: A later analysis found TCR association rates differed by HLA locus, highest for DRB1 and lowest for HLA-C.

The rearrangement uses TRBV7-3 and TRBJ2-1; 10 positions agree with TRBD2. Sequenced sample: PBMCs. The sequence came from a male donor in good health and CMV-seronegative. The chain's CDR3 is CASSPTILAGGNEQFF. The DNA of the CDR3 is TGTGCCAGCAGCCCCACGATATTAGCGGGGGGCAATGAGCAGTTCTTC.